Listed below are T cell receptor beta chains from one sample, sequenced in a study of shared clonotypes between healthy human individuals. Method: immunoSEQ multiplex PCR; TCRdb's copy keeps in-frame clones and lacks some. The sample contains about 530,000 clones, 95% to 97% of which appear only once. Input material: naive CD4+ T cells sorted from blood. Source of these receptors: a young woman in good health. Both conserved end residues are part of each CDR3. The D gene is left open where the match is weak. Rows give clone size only sometimes, using once, few, many, or a class for an expanded clone.

j_gene,d_gene,v_gene,abundance,CDR3nt,CDR3aa
TRBJ1-5,.,TRBV18,.,TGTGCCAGCTCACGAGGGGAACGACAGCCCCAGCATTTT,CASSRGERQPQHF
TRBJ1-5,TRBD1,TRBV15,.,TGTGCCACCAGCATCCGGGACAGGGATCAGCCCCAGCATTTT,CATSIRDRDQPQHF
TRBJ1-3,.,TRBV27,.,TGTGCCAGCAGTTCGTCGGGCTCTGGAAACACCATATATTTT,CASSSSGSGNTIYF
TRBJ2-7,.,TRBV11-2,.,TGTGCCAGCAGCTTAGATCCGAGCTCCTACGAGCAGTACTTC,CASSLDPSSYEQYF
TRBJ2-7,.,TRBV18,.,TGTGCCAGCTCACTGGGAGATCACTACGAGCAGTACTTC,CASSLGDHYEQYF
TRBJ2-3,.,TRBV19,.,TGTGGGTCCTCTGATGACAGTCTGGAAGGGGATACGCAGTATTTT,CGSSDDSLEGDTQYF
TRBJ1-6,.,TRBV10-2,.,TGCGCCAGCAGAGGACCGGATAATTCACCCCTCCACTTT,CASRGPDNSPLHF
TRBJ2-7,TRBD2,TRBV11-2,once,TGTGCCAGCAGCTTAAACGGACTAGCCTACGAGCAGTACTTC,CASSLNGLAYEQYF
TRBJ1-2,.,TRBV4-1,.,TGCGCCAGCAGCCAAGATCTTCCAGGGGAATTTGGCTACACCTTC,CASSQDLPGEFGYTF
TRBJ2-7,.,TRBV6-1,.,TGTGCCAGCAGTTTGGACTACGAGCAGTACTTC,CASSLDYEQYF
TRBJ2-1,.,TRBV11-1,.,TGTGCCAGCAGCTACGTCGGCACCCGGGCCTACAATGAGCAGTTCTTC,CASSYVGTRAYNEQFF
TRBJ1-4,.,TRBV10-2,.,TGCGCCAGCTCTTCCGGGACACTTGGCGAAAAACTGTTTTTT,CASSSGTLGEKLFF